A selection of T cell receptor beta chains follows, all from one sample in a study of blood T cell repertoires in COVID-19. The table came from immunoSEQ multiplex PCR; TCRdb's copy has only in-frame clones and leaves some out. This sample yields some 350,000 clones, of which 87% are seen a single time; roughly 5.2% belongs to the top ten. Material for sequencing was PBMCs or T cells enriched from blood (not recorded which). The receptor source for this set is a woman aged 25 to 45 who had recovered from COVID-19. The CDR3 runs from the conserved cysteine through the conserved F or W. The D gene is left open where the match is weak. Only some rows state a clone size, as once, few, many or a class for expanded clones.

j_gene	d_gene	v_gene	abundance	CDR3aa	CDR3nt
TRBJ2-3	TRBD1	TRBV11-3	once	CASSLFKLGQGAGTDTQYF	TGTGCCAGCAGCTTATTTAAGTTAGGACAGGGGGCCGGCACAGATACGCAGTATTTT
TRBJ2-7	-	TRBV18	-	CASSPETAPYEQYF	TGTGCCAGCTCACCGGAGACAGCTCCCTACGAGCAGTACTTC
TRBJ2-2	-	TRBV2	-	CAGRTGENTGELFF	TGTGCCGGCCGTACGGGGGAGAACACCGGGGAGCTGTTTTTT
TRBJ1-4	-	TRBV6-4	few	CASSRYEKLFF	TGTGCCAGCAGCCGTTATGAAAAACTGTTTTTT
TRBJ1-2	TRBD1	TRBV7-2	-	CASSYDRVRFGYTF	TGTGCCAGCAGCTATGACAGGGTACGCTTTGGCTACACCTTC
TRBJ1-2	TRBD1	TRBV5-1	-	CASSSGTANYGYTF	TGCGCCAGCAGCTCCGGGACAGCTAACTATGGCTACACCTTC
TRBJ2-7	TRBD1	TRBV24-1	-	CATSDRKNGQGAYEQYF	TGTGCCACCAGTGACCGAAAAAACGGACAGGGGGCTTACGAGCAGTACTTC
TRBJ1-2	-	TRBV5-1	-	CASSLLVANYGYTF	TGCGCCAGCAGCTTGTTAGTAGCTAACTATGGCTACACCTTC
TRBJ2-7	-	TRBV3-1/TRBV3-2	-	CASSQGWGRREEQYF	TGTGCCAGCAGCCAAGGCTGGGGCCGACGAGAAGAGCAGTACTTC
TRBJ1-5	-	TRBV19	-	CASTSRGNQPQHF	TGTGCCAGTACGTCCAGGGGAAATCAGCCCCAGCATTTT
TRBJ2-7	TRBD2	TRBV4-3	once	CASSQDLAGVFYEQYF	TGCGCCAGCAGCCAAGATCTAGCGGGGGTCTTCTACGAGCAGTACTTC
TRBJ1-5	TRBD1	TRBV4-2	-	CASSPTSGTGSIQPQHF	TGTGCCAGCAGCCCGACATCGGGGACAGGGTCTATACAGCCCCAGCATTTT
TRBJ2-7	-	TRBV6-5	-	CASSYLGGSFYEQYF	TGTGCCAGCAGTTACCTAGGGGGTAGCTTCTACGAGCAGTACTTC
TRBJ2-7	TRBD1	TRBV19	few	CASSEVTDRDDEQYF	TGTGCCAGTAGTGAAGTTACGGACAGGGATGACGAGCAGTACTTC
TRBJ1-3	-	TRBV7-9	once	CASSPRGVSGNTIYF	TGTGCCAGCAGCCCTAGGGGCGTTTCTGGAAACACCATATATTTT
TRBJ1-1	-	TRBV4-3	few	CASSQDPDSQAFF	TGCGCCAGCAGCCAAGATCCCGACAGTCAGGCTTTCTTT
TRBJ1-6	-	TRBV7-2	once	CASSSSGFSSYNSPLHF	TGTGCCAGCAGCTCCTCAGGGTTTAGCTCCTATAATTCACCCCTCCACTTT
TRBJ1-1	TRBD1	TRBV3-1/TRBV3-2	-	CASSRNRGLTEAFF	TGTGCCAGCAGCCGCAACAGGGGGCTAACTGAAGCTTTCTTT
TRBJ2-5	-	TRBV11-2	-	CASSLERGGETQYF	TGTGCCAGCAGCTTAGAGAGGGGGGGGGAGACCCAGTACTTC
TRBJ1-2	-	TRBV24-1	-	CATRAKESGGYTF	TGTGCCACCAGGGCGAAGGAGTCGGGAGGCTACACCTTC
TRBJ2-7	TRBD1	TRBV11-2	-	CASSLGTGTAYEQYF	TGTGCCAGCAGCTTAGGGACCGGGACAGCTTACGAGCAGTACTTC